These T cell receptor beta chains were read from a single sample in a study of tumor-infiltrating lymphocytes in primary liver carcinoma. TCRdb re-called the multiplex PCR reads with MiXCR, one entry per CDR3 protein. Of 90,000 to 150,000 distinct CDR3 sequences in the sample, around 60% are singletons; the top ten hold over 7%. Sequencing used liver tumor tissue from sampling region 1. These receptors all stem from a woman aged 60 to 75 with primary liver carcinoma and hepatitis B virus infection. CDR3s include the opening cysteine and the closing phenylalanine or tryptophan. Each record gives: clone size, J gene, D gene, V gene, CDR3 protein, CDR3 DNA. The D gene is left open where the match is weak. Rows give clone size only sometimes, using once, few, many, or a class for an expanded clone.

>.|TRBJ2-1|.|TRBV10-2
CASSEFVGAKDEQFF
TGCGCCAGCAGTGAGTTTGTGGGAGCTAAGGATGAGCAGTTCTTC
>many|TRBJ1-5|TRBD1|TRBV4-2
CASSQGTGAQPQHF
TGTGCCAGCAGCCAGGGGACAGGCGCCCAGCCCCAGCATTTT
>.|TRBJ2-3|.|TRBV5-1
CAGSLASSLSDTQYF
TGCGCCGGCAGCTTGGCCTCTTCGCTATCAGATACCCAGTATTTT
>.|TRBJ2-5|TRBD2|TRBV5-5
CASRTSGRAEGKTQYF
TGTGCCAGCAGGACTAGCGGGAGGGCGGAGGGAAAGACCCAGTACTTC
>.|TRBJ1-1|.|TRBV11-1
CASSLIWTEAFF
TGTGCCAGCAGCTTAATATGGACTGAAGCTTTCTTT
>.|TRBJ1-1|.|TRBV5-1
CASSLAGKATEAFF
TGCGCCAGCAGCCTGGCAGGGAAGGCCACTGAAGCTTTCTTT
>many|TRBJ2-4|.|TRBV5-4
CASSPPASDKNIQYF
TGTGCCAGCAGCCCCCCGGCAAGCGACAAAAACATTCAGTACTTC
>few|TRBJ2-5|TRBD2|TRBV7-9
CASTRGGAETRYF
TGTGCCAGCACCCGGGGGGGCGCAGAGACCCGGTACTTC
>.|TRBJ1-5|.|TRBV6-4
CASSVGEMGGIGQPQHF
TGTGCCAGCAGTGTAGGAGAGATGGGAGGGATCGGTCAGCCCCAGCATTTT
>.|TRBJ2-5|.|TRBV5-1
CASSPWKGVSQETLYF
TGCGCCAGCAGCCCCTGGAAGGGGGTTAGCCAAGAGACCCTGTACTTC
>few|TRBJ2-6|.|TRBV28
CASSTLHHSGANVLTF
TGTGCCAGCAGTACCCTCCACCACTCTGGGGCCAACGTCCTGACTTTC
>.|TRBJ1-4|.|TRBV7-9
CASSPLRGEKLFF
TGTGCCAGCAGCCCACTCCGCGGTGAAAAACTGTTTTTT
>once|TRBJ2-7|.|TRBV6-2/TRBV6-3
CASSFALANSYEQYF
TGTGCCAGCAGCTTCGCCCTAGCGAATTCCTACGAGCAGTACTTC
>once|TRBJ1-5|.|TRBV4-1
CASSPIDGQNQPQLF
TGCGCCAGCAGCCCAATAGACGGACAGAATCAGCCCCAGCTTTTT
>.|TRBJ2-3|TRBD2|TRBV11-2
CAISLGAGDDDTQYF
TGTGCCATCAGCTTAGGAGCGGGAGACGATGATACGCAGTATTTT
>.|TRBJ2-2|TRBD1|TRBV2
CASKDRGDTGELFF
TGTGCCAGCAAAGACAGGGGCGACACCGGGGAGCTGTTTTTT
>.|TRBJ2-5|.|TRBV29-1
CGVRQGGETQYF
TGCGGCGTCCGACAAGGCGGAGAGACCCAGTACTTC
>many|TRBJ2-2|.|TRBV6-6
CASSYSGGVAGELFF
TGTGCCAGCAGTTACTCCGGGGGCGTAGCCGGGGAGCTGTTTTTT
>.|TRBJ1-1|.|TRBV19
CASNHQGMNTEAFF
TGTGCCAGTAACCACCAGGGGATGAACACTGAAGCTTTCTTT
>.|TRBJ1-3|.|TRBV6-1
CVSSEGGPGRSGNTIYF
TGTGTCAGCAGTGAAGGGGGTCCGGGGCGGTCTGGAAACACCATATATTTT
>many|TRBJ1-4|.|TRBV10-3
CAISDAGSTNEKLFF
TGTGCCATCAGTGATGCCGGTTCGACTAATGAAAAACTGTTTTTT
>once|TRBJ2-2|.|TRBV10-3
CAIKPGEAGELSF
TGTGCCATCAAACCAGGGGAAGCCGGGGAGCTGTCTTTT
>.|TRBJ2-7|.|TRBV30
CVWSPLGASSSYEQYF
TGTGTCTGGAGTCCATTAGGGGCTAGCAGCTCCTACGAGCAGTACTTC